What follows describes a single T cell receptor (beta chain). The CDR3 loop spans 18 amino acids. V lost 6 bases to trimming and J lost 2 bases; unmatched junction nucleotides: 15. CDR1 is SQVTM and CDR2 is ANQGSEA in the germline V gene. This record comes from a study of CD8 T cells in Susac syndrome. Reverse transcription of 0.5 to 1 ug RNA was performed with random hexamers. Coverage of TCR beta CDR3 amplification by immunoSEQ multiplex PCR extended to 54 Vbeta and 13 Jbeta. Using its own MiXCR run on the immunoSEQ multiplex PCR reads, TCRdb lists one record per CDR3 protein. Seen here are fewer than 150,000 distinct CDR3 sequences, 90% to 95% observed once, and the top ten hold 0.24%. Sequencing of TCR beta was undertaken in CD8+ and CD4+ T cells derived from blood. The multiple sclerosis control group was made up of treatment-naive patients with stable or active relapsing-remitting disease. The TEMRA cells underwent FACS enrichment, while the CD8+ and CD4+ T cells underwent negative isolation.

J is TRBJ2-6 and V is TRBV29-1; 8 bases align to TRBD1. This sequence was found in a human donor with multiple sclerosis. Specimen: CD8+ T cells from PBMCs. The CDR3: CSVIFKDRESAGANVLTF. The DNA for the CDR3 is TGCAGCGTCATATTCAAGGACAGGGAAAGTGCTGGGGCCAACGTCCTGACTTTC.